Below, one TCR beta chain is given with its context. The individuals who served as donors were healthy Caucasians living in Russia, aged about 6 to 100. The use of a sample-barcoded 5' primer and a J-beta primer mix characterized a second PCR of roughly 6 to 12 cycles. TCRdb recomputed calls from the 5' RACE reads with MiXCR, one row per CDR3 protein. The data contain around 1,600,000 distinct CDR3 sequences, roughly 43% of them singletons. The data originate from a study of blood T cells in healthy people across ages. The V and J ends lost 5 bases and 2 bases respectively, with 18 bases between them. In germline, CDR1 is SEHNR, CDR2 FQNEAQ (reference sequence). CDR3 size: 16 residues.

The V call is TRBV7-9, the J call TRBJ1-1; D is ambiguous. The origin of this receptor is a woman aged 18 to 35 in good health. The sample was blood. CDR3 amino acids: CASSPRGGRGNTEAFF. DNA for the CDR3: TGTGCCAGCAGCCCGCGCGGCGGTCGTGGAAACACTGAAGCTTTCTTT.